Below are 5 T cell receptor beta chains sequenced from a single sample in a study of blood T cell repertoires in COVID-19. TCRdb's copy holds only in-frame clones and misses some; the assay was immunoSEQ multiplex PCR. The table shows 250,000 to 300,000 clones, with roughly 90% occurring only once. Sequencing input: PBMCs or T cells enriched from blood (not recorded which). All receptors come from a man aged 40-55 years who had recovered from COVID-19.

DNA for the CDR3: TGTGCCAGTTCCCGGGATTCCTACGAGCAGTACTTC. Translation gives CASSRDSYEQYF. This chain uses TRBV19 with TRBJ2-7, with D possibly being TRBD2 (5 bases). The CDR3 runs to 12 residues. V was cut by 8 bases and J by 1 base, with 9 bases left in between. CDR1 and CDR2 (germline): LNHDA, SQIVND (reference sequence). Based on the CDR3 plus reference TRBV19 and TRBJ2-7, the full variable domain is DGGITQSPKYLFRKEGQNVTLSCEQNLNHDAMYWYRQDPGQGLRLIYYSQIVNDFQKGDIAEGYSVSREKKESFPLTVTSAQKNPTAFYLCASSRDSYEQYFGPGTRLTVT.

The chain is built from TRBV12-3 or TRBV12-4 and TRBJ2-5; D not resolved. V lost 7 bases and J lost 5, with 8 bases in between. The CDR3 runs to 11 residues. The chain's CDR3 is CASTSVETQYF. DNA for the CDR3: TGTGCCAGCACCTCCGTCGAGACCCAGTACTTC.

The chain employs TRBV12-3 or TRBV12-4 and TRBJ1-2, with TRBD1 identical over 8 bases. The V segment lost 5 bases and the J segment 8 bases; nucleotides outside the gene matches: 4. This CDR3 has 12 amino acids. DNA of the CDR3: TGTGCCAGCAGTCAAGGGACAGGCGGCTACACCTTC. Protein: CASSQGTGGYTF.

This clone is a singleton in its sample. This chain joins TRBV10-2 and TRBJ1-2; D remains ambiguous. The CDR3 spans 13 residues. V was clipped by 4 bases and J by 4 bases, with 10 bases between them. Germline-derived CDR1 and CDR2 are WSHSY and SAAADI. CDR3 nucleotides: TGCGCCAGCAGTGCACTGAGAAGCTATGGCTACACCTTC. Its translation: CASSALRSYGYTF.

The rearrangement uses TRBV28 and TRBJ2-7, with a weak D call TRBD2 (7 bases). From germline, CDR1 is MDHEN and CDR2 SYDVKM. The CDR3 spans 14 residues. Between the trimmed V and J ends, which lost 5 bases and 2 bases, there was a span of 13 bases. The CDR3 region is CASSIGGEPYEQYF. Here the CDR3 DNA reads TGTGCCAGCAGTATAGGGGGGGAGCCCTACGAGCAGTACTTC.